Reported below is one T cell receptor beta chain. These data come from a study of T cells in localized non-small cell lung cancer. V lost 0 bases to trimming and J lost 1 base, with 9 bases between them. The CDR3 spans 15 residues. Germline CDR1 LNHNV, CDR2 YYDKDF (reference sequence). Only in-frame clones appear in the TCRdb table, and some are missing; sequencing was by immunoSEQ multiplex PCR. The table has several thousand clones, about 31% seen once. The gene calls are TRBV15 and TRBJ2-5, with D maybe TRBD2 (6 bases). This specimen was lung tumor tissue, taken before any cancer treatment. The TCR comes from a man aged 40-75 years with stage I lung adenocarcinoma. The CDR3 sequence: CATSRDLGGQETQYF. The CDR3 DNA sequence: TGTGCCACCAGCAGAGATTTGGGGGGCCAAGAGACCCAGTACTTC.